This T cell receptor beta chain was sequenced in a study of blood T cell repertoires in COVID-19. About the research overall: Both acute and convalescent COVID-19 samples were obtained from the United States, Italy and Spain. PBMCs, B-cell-depleted T cells, or T cells provided the cDNA or gDNA that made up the material.

The CDR3 is 16 amino acids. Trimming removed 0 bases from V and 8 bases from J; junction bases left unmatched: 11. Germline V lookup: CDR1 MGHRA, CDR2 YSYEKL. In the study's own analysis: Quantification of nucleated cells was approximated via reference gene primer amplification. Only in-frame clones appear in the TCRdb table, and some are missing; sequencing was by immunoSEQ multiplex PCR. That table supplies the V and J calls and clone size; D and trimming were determined from the DNA. The data hold about 400,000 clones, with about 89% observed a single time. This receptor was identified in a woman in her twenties or thirties with acute or convalescent COVID-19. The chain has TRBV4-1 and TRBJ2-3, with 7 bases matching TRBD2. Sample: peripheral blood. The CDR3 loop reads CASSQDLGGVLSTQYF. The DNA of the CDR3 is TGCGCCAGCAGCCAAGATTTGGGGGGGGTTTTGTCTACGCAGTATTTT.